A single sample is the source of the 5 T cell receptor beta chains below, sequenced in a study of OX40 agonist ivuxolimab in advanced cancers. The repertoire was sequenced with immunoSEQ multiplex PCR; TCRdb's copy has only in-frame clones and lacks some. Among some 80,000 clones listed, approximately 85% were seen once. The input for sequencing was CD4+ or CD8+ T cells sorted from blood, taken in a trial of the OX40 agonist ivuxolimab. These TCRs come from an adult with an advanced solid tumor such as melanoma, head and neck, liver or kidney cancer.

This clone has a single count. This chain links TRBV7-2 with TRBJ2-5; 13 positions agree with TRBD2. The CDR3 length is 17 residues. With 5 bases clipped from V and 3 bases from J, the junction kept 9 bases outside the gene matches. Germline-derived CDR1 and CDR2 are SGHTA and FQGNSA. The CDR3 DNA follows: TGTGCCAGCAGCCCAGGCGGAGGACTAGCGGGGGAAGAGACCCAGTACTTC. Protein sequence: CASSPGGGLAGEETQYF.

The chain employs TRBV25-1 and TRBJ1-2; D perhaps matches TRBD1 (5 bases). The CDR3 length is 13 residues. Germline V gene sequence: CDR1 MGHDK, CDR2 SYGVNS. The ends were cut back, 4 bases at V and 6 bases at J, with 12 bases in the middle. CDR3 amino acids: CASSGGNYNGYTF. The CDR3 bases are TGTGCCAGCAGTGGGGGGAACTATAATGGCTACACCTTC.

This clone was observed a few times. The chain joins TRBV12-5 to TRBJ1-5, with no clear D. This CDR3 spans 13 amino acids. Germline V gene lookup returns CDR1 LGHNT and CDR2 FRNRAP. V was cut by 5 bases and J by 6 bases, with 11 bases left in between. This CDR3 reads CASGVDRGQPQHF. CDR3 in DNA: TGTGCTAGTGGTGTGGACCGGGGTCAGCCCCAGCATTTT.

This chain connects TRBV11-3 to TRBJ2-5; D uncertain. There are 12 residues in the CDR3. Trimming cost V 5 bases and J 5 bases, with 9 bases left between them. Per germline, CDR1 SGHNT and CDR2 YENEEA. In nucleotides, the CDR3 is TGTGCCAGCAGCCGGATCGGGGAGACCCAGTACTTC. Its translation: CASSRIGETQYF.

The V call is TRBV7-8, the J call TRBJ1-3; weak D call: TRBD1 (5 bases). Germline V gene data show CDR1 as SGHVS and CDR2 as FQNEAQ. This CDR3 has 15 residues. V shed 5 bases and J shed 4 bases, with 15 bases lying between them. The CDR3 bases are TGTGCCAGCAGCCTGACAGCCCAGTCCGGAAACACCATATATTTT. Its protein product is CASSLTAQSGNTIYF.